The subject of this entry is one T cell receptor beta chain. Its antigen is not known. This record belongs to a study of T cell responses to AZD1222 COVID-19 vaccine. The study's findings and limits: Along spike, vaccine-associated CD4 TCRs were found throughout, with dominance at 160-218 and 743-854. Targeting of unmutated variant regions was reportedly seen in nearly half of spike-specific TCRs. Only five to seven individuals given AZD1222 were seropositive at baseline. After two AZD1222 doses, spike-specific TCR breadth and depth rose versus day 0.

Assay: immunoSEQ multiplex PCR; the TCRdb copy retains only in-frame clones and omits some. The sample gives 170,000 or so clones, 80% to 95% of which show up once; under 1.1% is in the top ten. Trimming at V came to 0 bases and at J to 1 base, leaving 3 bases not matched to a gene. Germline V lookup: CDR1 SGHRS, CDR2 YFSETQ. The CDR3 sequence is 15 residues long. This chain joins TRBV5-1 and TRBJ2-5; TRBD1 matches at 7 bases. This sample comprised peripheral blood, obtained 28 days after the second dose of the MenACWY control vaccine. The receptor was isolated from an adult who received the MenACWY meningococcal vaccine as a control. The CDR3 is CASSLGDRVQETQYF. CDR3 DNA sequence: TGCGCCAGCAGCTTGGGGGACAGAGTCCAAGAGACCCAGTACTTC.